The clone carrying this TCR beta chain was recorded once. Its antigen is still unknown. This table comes from immunoSEQ multiplex PCR, and its TCRdb copy is limited to in-frame clones, with some not included. The sample has fewer than 650,000 clones, roughly 79% seen once; the top ten hold about 12%. The data are from a study of shared clonotypes between healthy human individuals. Findings and caveats of the study: Owing to a small donor count, the genetic and exposure-history diversity represented was limited. Researchers sampled only blood; tissue repertoires likely differ.

The sample consisted of PBMCs. The receptor was isolated from a woman aged 40-49 years in good health. Some clones in this sample may be carry-over from other donors' samples.

The CDR3 spells CASSQGPSATDTQYF. The CDR3 bases are TGTGCCAGCAGCCAAGGGCCTAGCGCCACAGATACGCAGTATTTT. The chain links TRBV7-9 to TRBJ2-3; a weak D match, TRBD2 (6 bases). V was pared by 5 bases and J by 2 bases, with 14 bases between. Germline lookup yields CDR1 SEHNR and CDR2 FQNEAQ (reference sequence). There are 15 residues in the CDR3.